The rows below give T cell receptor beta chains drawn from one sample of a study of cytotoxic CD8 clonotypes in ibrutinib-treated CLL. TCRdb's copy holds only in-frame clones and misses some; the assay was immunoSEQ multiplex PCR. This sample carries around 150,000 clones, more than 75% of them seen once, and the ten largest clones take roughly 1.9%. The source material was PBMCs, sampled after 12 months of ibrutinib treatment. The source of these receptors is a human donor with chronic lymphocytic leukemia. CDR3s include the opening cysteine and the closing phenylalanine or tryptophan.

V gene	J gene	CDR3 protein
TRBV2	TRBJ2-6	CASSEGQHTGGANVLTF
TRBV4-3	TRBJ2-2	CASSKTGVTGELFF
TRBV28	TRBJ1-1	CASSTGLGTEAFF
TRBV6-5	TRBJ1-3	CASSYSSGNTIYF
TRBV4-2	TRBJ2-2	CASNHLGGDTGELFF
TRBV4-3	TRBJ2-7	CASSQPGDRVEQYF
TRBV28	TRBJ2-7	CASSSYRYEQYF
TRBV19	TRBJ2-1	CASSIVGLAGGPSEQFF
TRBV7-2	TRBJ2-7	CASSLRVLREDEQYF
TRBV18	TRBJ1-1	CASSPDWQGEAFF
TRBV2	TRBJ1-5	CASRGRIGHWGNQPQHF
TRBV4-2	TRBJ2-1	CAGSQVESGGAFF
TRBV6-1	TRBJ2-7	CASRPSGTGPGEQYF
TRBV30	TRBJ2-2	CAWDRGWSGELFF
TRBV28	TRBJ1-2	CASRGTGTYGYTF
TRBV7-8	TRBJ2-6	CASSLVGRSGANVLTF
TRBV4-2	TRBJ2-2	CASSQVMSGFDSGELFF
TRBV7-6	TRBJ2-1	CASSPHRTGVDNEQFF
TRBV7-7	TRBJ2-7	CASSLDRAGEQYF
TRBV7-2	TRBJ1-1	CASSSSGPGDEAFF
TRBV7-9	TRBJ1-2	CASSLVSVQYGYTF
TRBV9	TRBJ2-1	CASSVSSGSGQFF
TRBV4-2	TRBJ2-3	CASSPAAGGLLADTQYF
TRBV4-1	TRBJ2-7	CASSQASSGRRSYEQYF
TRBV27	TRBJ1-2	CASSSIGQADYGYTF
TRBV28	TRBJ1-2	CASSGDLFYGYTF
TRBV7-3	TRBJ2-2	CASSHTELFF
TRBV19	TRBJ2-5	CASSSRQGSQETQYF
TRBV7-2	TRBJ1-5	CASSLAAGNQPQHF
TRBV2	TRBJ1-6	CASSFFRVGEGGRNNSPLHF
TRBV28	TRBJ1-2	CASSLWELGQGNYGYTF
TRBV20-1	TRBJ2-7	CSAYRTPSQYF
TRBV6-5	TRBJ1-2	CASSYLPSYGYTF
TRBV7-8	TRBJ1-1	CASSRTRTAGMTEAFF
TRBV19	TRBJ1-5	CASSKVDGNQPQHF
TRBV11-3	TRBJ1-5	CASSLGARRGLGYQPQHF
TRBV27	TRBJ2-3	CASSLTYTDTQYF
TRBV10-3	TRBJ1-1	CAISESKMLVARPTEAFF
TRBV9	TRBJ2-4	CASSATGQGKNIQYF
TRBV5-5	TRBJ2-3	CASSGSSARSTDTQYF
TRBV28	TRBJ1-2	CATGGGTTGTGAYGYTF
TRBV4-3	TRBJ2-7	CASSQDRIGTGAYEQYF
TRBV10-3	TRBJ2-2	CAGRDSPNAGELFF
TRBV10-3	TRBJ1-1	CAISESRVRNTEAFF
TRBV27	TRBJ1-5	CASSPDRGRGISNQPQHF